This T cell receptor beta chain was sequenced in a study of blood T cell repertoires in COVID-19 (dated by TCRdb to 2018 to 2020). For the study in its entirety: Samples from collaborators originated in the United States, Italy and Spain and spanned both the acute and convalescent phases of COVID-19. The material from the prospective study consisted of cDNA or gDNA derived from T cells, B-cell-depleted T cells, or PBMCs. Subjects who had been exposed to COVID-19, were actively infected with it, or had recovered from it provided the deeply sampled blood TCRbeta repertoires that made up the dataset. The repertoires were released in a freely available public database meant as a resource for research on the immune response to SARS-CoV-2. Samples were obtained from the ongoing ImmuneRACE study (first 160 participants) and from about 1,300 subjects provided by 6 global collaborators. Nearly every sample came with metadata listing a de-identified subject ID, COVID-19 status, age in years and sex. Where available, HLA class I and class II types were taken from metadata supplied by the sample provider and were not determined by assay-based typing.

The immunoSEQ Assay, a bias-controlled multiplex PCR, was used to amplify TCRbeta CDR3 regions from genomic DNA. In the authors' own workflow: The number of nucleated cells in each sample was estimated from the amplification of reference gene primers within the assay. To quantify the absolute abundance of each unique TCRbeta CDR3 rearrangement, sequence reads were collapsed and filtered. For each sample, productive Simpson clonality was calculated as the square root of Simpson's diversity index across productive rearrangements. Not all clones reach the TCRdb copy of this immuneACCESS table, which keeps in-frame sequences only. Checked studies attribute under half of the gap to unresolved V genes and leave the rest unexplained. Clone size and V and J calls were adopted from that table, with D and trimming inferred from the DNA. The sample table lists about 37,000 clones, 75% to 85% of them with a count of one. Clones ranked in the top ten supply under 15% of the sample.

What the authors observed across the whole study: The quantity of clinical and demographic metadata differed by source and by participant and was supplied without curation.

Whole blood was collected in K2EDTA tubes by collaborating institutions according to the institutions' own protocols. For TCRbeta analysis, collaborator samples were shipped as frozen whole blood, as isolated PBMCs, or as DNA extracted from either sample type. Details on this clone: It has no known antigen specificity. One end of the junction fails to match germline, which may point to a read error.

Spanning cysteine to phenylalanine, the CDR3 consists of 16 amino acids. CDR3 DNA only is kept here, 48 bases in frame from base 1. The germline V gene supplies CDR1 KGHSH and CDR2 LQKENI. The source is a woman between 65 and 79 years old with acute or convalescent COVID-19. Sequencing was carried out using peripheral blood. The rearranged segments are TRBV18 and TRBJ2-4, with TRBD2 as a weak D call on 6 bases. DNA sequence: TGTGCCAGCGGCGCCACGGTCGGTGGCGGGAAAACCATTCAGTACTTC. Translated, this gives CASGATVGGGKTIQYF.